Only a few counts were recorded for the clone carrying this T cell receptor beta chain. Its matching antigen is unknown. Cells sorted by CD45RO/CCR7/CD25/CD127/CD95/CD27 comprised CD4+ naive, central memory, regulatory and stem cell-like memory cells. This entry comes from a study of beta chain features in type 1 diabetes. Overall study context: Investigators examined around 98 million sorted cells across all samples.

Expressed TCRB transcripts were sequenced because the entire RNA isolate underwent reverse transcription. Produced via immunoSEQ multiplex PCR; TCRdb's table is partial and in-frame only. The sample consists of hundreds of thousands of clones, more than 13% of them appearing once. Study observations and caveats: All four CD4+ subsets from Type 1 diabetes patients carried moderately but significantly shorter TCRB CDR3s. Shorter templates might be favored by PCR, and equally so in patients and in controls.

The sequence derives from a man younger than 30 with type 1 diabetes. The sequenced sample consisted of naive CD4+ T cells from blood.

For the CDR3, the DNA is TGTGCCACCAGCAGAGACGGCAGGGGGGATCAGCCCCAGCATTTT. It translates to CATSRDGRGDQPQHF. The chain carries TRBV15 and TRBJ1-5; 7 nucleotides line up with TRBD1. The CDR3 covers 15 residues. V dropped 0 bases and J dropped 5; count of bases not matched to a gene: 4. Germline V gene sequence: CDR1 LNHNV, CDR2 YYDKDF (reference sequence).